These T cell receptor beta chains were read from a single sample in a study of shared clonotypes between healthy human individuals. Data came from immunoSEQ multiplex PCR; TCRdb stores just in-frame clones and leaves some out. This sample has about 2.4 million clones, with more than 85% found just once. Sequencing input: naive CD4+ T cells from PBMCs. These receptors originate from a man between 18 and 35 years old in good health. Some clones in this sample may be carry-over from other donors' samples. Both conserved end residues are part of each CDR3. Fields, in order: D gene, CDR3 length, V gene, J gene, clone size, CDR3 DNA, CDR3 protein. The D gene is left open where the match is weak. Size values are once, few and many counts, or a class for expanded clones, and some rows have none.

d_call: TRBD1; cdr3_length: 16; v_call: TRBV11-2; j_call: TRBJ2-3; clone_size: -; cdr3_nt: TGTGCCAGCAGGCCCTGGACAGGCTCTAGCACAGATACGCAGTATTTT; cdr3_aa: CASRPWTGSSTDTQYF
d_call: TRBD2; cdr3_length: 17; v_call: TRBV27; j_call: TRBJ2-3; clone_size: -; cdr3_nt: TGTGCCAGCAGTCCCCCCCATAGCGGGAGGGGCACAGATACGCAGTATTTT; cdr3_aa: CASSPPHSGRGTDTQYF
d_call: TRBD2; cdr3_length: 16; v_call: TRBV7-8; j_call: TRBJ2-3; clone_size: -; cdr3_nt: TGTGCCAGCAGCTTCGGACTAGCGGGAGGCACAGATACGCAGTATTTT; cdr3_aa: CASSFGLAGGTDTQYF
d_call: -; cdr3_length: 12; v_call: TRBV30; j_call: TRBJ1-2; clone_size: -; cdr3_nt: TGTGCCTGGACCACAGGGAACTATGGCTACACCTTC; cdr3_aa: CAWTTGNYGYTF
d_call: TRBD1; cdr3_length: 15; v_call: TRBV6-5; j_call: TRBJ2-3; clone_size: -; cdr3_nt: TGTGCCAGCAGCTTACAACGACAGGGAACAGATACGCAGTATTTT; cdr3_aa: CASSLQRQGTDTQYF
d_call: -; cdr3_length: 15; v_call: TRBV5-1; j_call: TRBJ2-6; clone_size: once; cdr3_nt: TGCGCCAGCAGCTTAGAGGGGTTCCGGGCCAACGTCCTGACTTTC; cdr3_aa: CASSLEGFRANVLTF
d_call: TRBD1; cdr3_length: 15; v_call: TRBV28; j_call: TRBJ1-2; clone_size: few; cdr3_nt: TGTGCCAGCAGTCGATACAGGGGGCGCGGTTATGGCTACACCTTC; cdr3_aa: CASSRYRGRGYGYTF
d_call: TRBD1; cdr3_length: 17; v_call: TRBV28; j_call: TRBJ2-1; clone_size: -; cdr3_nt: TGTGCCAGCAGTTCTAGGAAAGGACAGGGCCGAGCAAATGAGCAGTTCTTC; cdr3_aa: CASSSRKGQGRANEQFF
d_call: -; cdr3_length: 16; v_call: TRBV7-2; j_call: TRBJ1-1; clone_size: -; cdr3_nt: TGTGCCAGCAGCGGCAATCAGGGACGGCAGATGGCTGAAGCTTTCTTT; cdr3_aa: CASSGNQGRQMAEAFF
d_call: -; cdr3_length: 15; v_call: TRBV29-1; j_call: TRBJ2-1; clone_size: -; cdr3_nt: TGCAGCGGGGGGACACCCACCCCCTCCTACAATGAGCAGTTCTTC; cdr3_aa: CSGGTPTPSYNEQFF
d_call: -; cdr3_length: 13; v_call: TRBV2; j_call: TRBJ1-1; clone_size: -; cdr3_nt: TGTGCCAGCAGAGTTCGGTCCACGGTTGAAGCTTTCTTT; cdr3_aa: CASRVRSTVEAFF
d_call: -; cdr3_length: 13; v_call: TRBV15; j_call: TRBJ1-1; clone_size: few; cdr3_nt: TGTGCCACCAGCAAGGACAGAATCACTGAAGCTTTCTTT; cdr3_aa: CATSKDRITEAFF
d_call: TRBD2; cdr3_length: 15; v_call: TRBV14; j_call: TRBJ2-1; clone_size: -; cdr3_nt: TGTGCCAGCAGCCAAGGGGCTAGCGGGAGGTATGAGCAGTTCTTC; cdr3_aa: CASSQGASGRYEQFF
d_call: -; cdr3_length: 13; v_call: TRBV7-9; j_call: TRBJ1-5; clone_size: -; cdr3_nt: TGTGCCAGCAGCCGAAATAGCAATCAGCCCCAGCATTTT; cdr3_aa: CASSRNSNQPQHF
d_call: TRBD1; cdr3_length: 15; v_call: TRBV5-1; j_call: TRBJ2-7; clone_size: -; cdr3_nt: TGCGCCAGCAGCATTGGGACAGGGCCGGCCTACGAGCAGTACTTC; cdr3_aa: CASSIGTGPAYEQYF
d_call: -; cdr3_length: 16; v_call: TRBV27; j_call: TRBJ2-6; clone_size: -; cdr3_nt: TGTGCCAGCAGTCCCCCCCGACAGACTGGGGCCAACGTCCTGACTTTC; cdr3_aa: CASSPPRQTGANVLTF
d_call: TRBD2; cdr3_length: 15; v_call: TRBV28; j_call: TRBJ2-7; clone_size: -; cdr3_nt: TGTGCCAGCAGTCCACCGGGACTACAGGCCTACGAGCAGTACTTC; cdr3_aa: CASSPPGLQAYEQYF
d_call: -; cdr3_length: 12; v_call: TRBV7-2; j_call: TRBJ1-3; clone_size: -; cdr3_nt: TGTGCCAGCAGCTTAGTTTCAAAGCCCATATATTTT; cdr3_aa: CASSLVSKPIYF
d_call: -; cdr3_length: 15; v_call: TRBV7-3; j_call: TRBJ2-5; clone_size: -; cdr3_nt: TGTGCCAGCAGCTTATTCCAGGGCTCGGGGGAGACCCAGTACTTC; cdr3_aa: CASSLFQGSGETQYF
d_call: -; cdr3_length: 14; v_call: TRBV11-3; j_call: TRBJ2-1; clone_size: -; cdr3_nt: TGTGCCAGCAGCTTAGAAGGGCGGTACAATGAGCAGTTCTTC; cdr3_aa: CASSLEGRYNEQFF
d_call: TRBD2; cdr3_length: 17; v_call: TRBV28; j_call: TRBJ2-2; clone_size: -; cdr3_nt: TGTGCCAGCAGTTTAGGGTTACGAGCGGGACTCACCGGGGAGCTGTTTTTT; cdr3_aa: CASSLGLRAGLTGELFF
d_call: -; cdr3_length: 16; v_call: TRBV2; j_call: TRBJ2-7; clone_size: -; cdr3_nt: TGTGCCAGCAGTGAAGCGAGTTGGGACGACTCCTACGAGCAGTACTTC; cdr3_aa: CASSEASWDDSYEQYF
d_call: -; cdr3_length: 14; v_call: TRBV11-2; j_call: TRBJ2-1; clone_size: -; cdr3_nt: TGTGCCAGCAGCTTAGACCGTGTTTACAATGAGCAGTTCTTC; cdr3_aa: CASSLDRVYNEQFF
d_call: -; cdr3_length: 17; v_call: TRBV2; j_call: TRBJ1-5; clone_size: -; cdr3_nt: TGTGCCAGCAGAACTACGGGGGATCGATATAGCAATCAGCCCCAGCATTTT; cdr3_aa: CASRTTGDRYSNQPQHF
d_call: -; cdr3_length: 15; v_call: TRBV4-3; j_call: TRBJ1-4; clone_size: -; cdr3_nt: TGCGCCAGCAGCCGGGGACCGACAACTAATGAAAAACTGTTTTTT; cdr3_aa: CASSRGPTTNEKLFF
d_call: TRBD1; cdr3_length: 17; v_call: TRBV28; j_call: TRBJ1-4; clone_size: -; cdr3_nt: TGTGCCAGCACCCCAAGGGTCAGGGGGTCAACGGACGAAAAACTGTTTTTT; cdr3_aa: CASTPRVRGSTDEKLFF
d_call: -; cdr3_length: 19; v_call: TRBV4-1; j_call: TRBJ1-1; clone_size: -; cdr3_nt: TGCGCCAGCAGCCAAGATCTGCCCGGCCCAAGCAACATGAACACTGAAGCTTTCTTT; cdr3_aa: CASSQDLPGPSNMNTEAFF
d_call: -; cdr3_length: 15; v_call: TRBV7-9; j_call: TRBJ1-2; clone_size: -; cdr3_nt: TGTGCCAGCAGCTTAGCATCTGGGGGCTCCTATGGCTACACCTTC; cdr3_aa: CASSLASGGSYGYTF
d_call: -; cdr3_length: 12; v_call: TRBV5-1; j_call: TRBJ2-3; clone_size: -; cdr3_nt: TGCGCCAGCAGCTACCCTGGGGATACGCAGTATTTT; cdr3_aa: CASSYPGDTQYF
d_call: -; cdr3_length: 13; v_call: TRBV5-1; j_call: TRBJ2-7; clone_size: -; cdr3_nt: TGCGCCAGCAGCTCGGACAGAGCCTACGAGCAGTACTTC; cdr3_aa: CASSSDRAYEQYF
d_call: TRBD2; cdr3_length: 17; v_call: TRBV2; j_call: TRBJ2-1; clone_size: -; cdr3_nt: TGTGCCAGCAGTGAAAGGGGTCCTAGCGGGAGTACCAATGAGCAGTTCTTC; cdr3_aa: CASSERGPSGSTNEQFF
d_call: -; cdr3_length: 13; v_call: TRBV5-4; j_call: TRBJ2-7; clone_size: -; cdr3_nt: TGTGCCAGCAGCTTTTCTAGCTCCTACGAGCAGTACTTC; cdr3_aa: CASSFSSSYEQYF
d_call: -; cdr3_length: 16; v_call: TRBV15; j_call: TRBJ2-3; clone_size: -; cdr3_nt: TGTGCCACCATCCAGAGGGGACTGGGGGTTAGGAGTACGCAGTATTTT; cdr3_aa: CATIQRGLGVRSTQYF
d_call: -; cdr3_length: 12; v_call: TRBV2; j_call: TRBJ2-5; clone_size: once; cdr3_nt: TGTGCCAGTGGGGGGAGCCAAGAGACCCAGTACTTC; cdr3_aa: CASGGSQETQYF
d_call: TRBD1; cdr3_length: 15; v_call: TRBV11-3; j_call: TRBJ2-2; clone_size: -; cdr3_nt: TGTGCCAGCGCACCGCCAGGGGGCGCGACCGGGGAGCTGTTTTTT; cdr3_aa: CASAPPGGATGELFF
d_call: -; cdr3_length: 13; v_call: TRBV27; j_call: TRBJ2-2; clone_size: -; cdr3_nt: TGTGCCAGCAGTAACCCAGGCACCGGGGAGCTGTTTTTT; cdr3_aa: CASSNPGTGELFF
d_call: TRBD1; cdr3_length: 15; v_call: TRBV5-1; j_call: TRBJ1-5; clone_size: -; cdr3_nt: TGCGCCAGCAGCTCCGGGACAGCATACAATCAGCCCCAGCATTTT; cdr3_aa: CASSSGTAYNQPQHF
d_call: TRBD2; cdr3_length: 14; v_call: TRBV27; j_call: TRBJ2-3; clone_size: -; cdr3_nt: TGTGCCAGCAGTTTATCGGGGACTAGGAATACGCAGTATTTT; cdr3_aa: CASSLSGTRNTQYF
d_call: -; cdr3_length: 14; v_call: TRBV6-5; j_call: TRBJ1-1; clone_size: few; cdr3_nt: TGTGCCACCGAACCACAGGGAGCGCCCCTTGAAGCTTTCTTT; cdr3_aa: CATEPQGAPLEAFF
d_call: -; cdr3_length: 16; v_call: TRBV11-2; j_call: TRBJ1-4; clone_size: -; cdr3_nt: TGTGCCAGCAGCCCACTTACCGCAGTGAATGATGAAAAACTGTTTTTT; cdr3_aa: CASSPLTAVNDEKLFF
d_call: -; cdr3_length: 14; v_call: TRBV6-5; j_call: TRBJ2-7; clone_size: -; cdr3_nt: TGTGCCAGCAGTTACGACGGAGGCTCCTACGAGCAGTACTTC; cdr3_aa: CASSYDGGSYEQYF
d_call: TRBD1; cdr3_length: 16; v_call: TRBV7-8; j_call: TRBJ1-5; clone_size: -; cdr3_nt: TGTGCCAGCAGCAGCGGGACAGGGCCGGGCAATCAGCCCCAGCATTTT; cdr3_aa: CASSSGTGPGNQPQHF
d_call: -; cdr3_length: 14; v_call: TRBV5-3; j_call: TRBJ1-4; clone_size: -; cdr3_nt: TGTGCCAGCAGCTTGGGGCTCAGGCATGAAAAACTGTTTTTT; cdr3_aa: CASSLGLRHEKLFF
d_call: -; cdr3_length: 15; v_call: TRBV7-2; j_call: TRBJ2-2; clone_size: -; cdr3_nt: TGTGCCAGCAGCCCCGCCCCCCGGGACACCGGGGAGCTGTTTTTT; cdr3_aa: CASSPAPRDTGELFF
d_call: -; cdr3_length: 16; v_call: TRBV7-2; j_call: TRBJ2-7; clone_size: -; cdr3_nt: TGTGCCAGCAGCTTAGCGTCCCAACCGGCGGCCTACGAGCAGTACTTC; cdr3_aa: CASSLASQPAAYEQYF
d_call: -; cdr3_length: 13; v_call: TRBV7-3; j_call: TRBJ2-5; clone_size: -; cdr3_nt: TGTGCCAGCAGCGCCGGGATGACAGAGACCCAGTACTTC; cdr3_aa: CASSAGMTETQYF
d_call: TRBD2; cdr3_length: 14; v_call: TRBV7-2; j_call: TRBJ2-7; clone_size: -; cdr3_nt: TGTGCCAGCAGCTACACTAGCGGGCCCTACGAGCAGTACTTC; cdr3_aa: CASSYTSGPYEQYF
d_call: TRBD2; cdr3_length: 18; v_call: TRBV5-5; j_call: TRBJ2-5; clone_size: -; cdr3_nt: TGTGCCAGCAGCTTGGGGCTAGCGGGAGCCTCCAATCAAGAGACCCAGTACTTC; cdr3_aa: CASSLGLAGASNQETQYF
d_call: TRBD1; cdr3_length: 14; v_call: TRBV5-1; j_call: TRBJ2-3; clone_size: -; cdr3_nt: TGCGCCAGCAACCCAGGACAGGGGTTAGATACGCAGTATTTT; cdr3_aa: CASNPGQGLDTQYF
d_call: TRBD1; cdr3_length: 15; v_call: TRBV18; j_call: TRBJ1-5; clone_size: -; cdr3_nt: TGTGCCAGCTCTCCACGGGACAGGGGTGCTCAGCCCCAGCATTTT; cdr3_aa: CASSPRDRGAQPQHF
d_call: -; cdr3_length: 15; v_call: TRBV10-3; j_call: TRBJ2-7; clone_size: -; cdr3_nt: TGTGCCATCAGTGAGCGGACGGACGGTTCCTACGAGCAGTACTTC; cdr3_aa: CAISERTDGSYEQYF
d_call: -; cdr3_length: 13; v_call: TRBV6-1; j_call: TRBJ1-3; clone_size: -; cdr3_nt: TGTGCCAGCAGTGAATCGTCGGGAAACACCATATATTTT; cdr3_aa: CASSESSGNTIYF
d_call: -; cdr3_length: 13; v_call: TRBV29-1; j_call: TRBJ2-7; clone_size: -; cdr3_nt: TGCAGCGTTGGGGTTCTACCTGGCTACGAGCAGTACTTC; cdr3_aa: CSVGVLPGYEQYF
d_call: -; cdr3_length: 15; v_call: TRBV6-5; j_call: TRBJ2-3; clone_size: -; cdr3_nt: TGTGCCAGCAGCAAATCCGGCCACTACACAGATACGCAGTATTTT; cdr3_aa: CASSKSGHYTDTQYF
d_call: TRBD1; cdr3_length: 16; v_call: TRBV28; j_call: TRBJ1-5; clone_size: -; cdr3_nt: TGTGCCAGCACCCCGAGGGACAGGGGCATGTATCAGCCCCAGCATTTT; cdr3_aa: CASTPRDRGMYQPQHF
d_call: TRBD1; cdr3_length: 14; v_call: TRBV2; j_call: TRBJ1-1; clone_size: -; cdr3_nt: TGTGCCAGCCAATTACAGGGGGCGGACACTGAAGCTTTCTTT; cdr3_aa: CASQLQGADTEAFF
d_call: TRBD2; cdr3_length: 16; v_call: TRBV7-2; j_call: TRBJ2-3; clone_size: -; cdr3_nt: TGTGCCAGCAGCTTAGGGTCTAGCGGGAGGACACCTTTTAAGTATTTT; cdr3_aa: CASSLGSSGRTPFKYF
d_call: -; cdr3_length: 14; v_call: TRBV6-6; j_call: TRBJ2-7; clone_size: -; cdr3_nt: TGTGCCAGCAGTCTCCGAGGGGGGGCAGACGAGCAGTACTTC; cdr3_aa: CASSLRGGADEQYF
d_call: TRBD1; cdr3_length: 15; v_call: TRBV5-1; j_call: TRBJ1-5; clone_size: few; cdr3_nt: TGCGCCAGCAGACTCGGGACAGAAGCTAATCAGCCCCAGCATTTT; cdr3_aa: CASRLGTEANQPQHF
d_call: -; cdr3_length: 13; v_call: TRBV2; j_call: TRBJ2-3; clone_size: -; cdr3_nt: TGTGCCAGCAGGGCCATTCTCTCTGGAACGCAGTATTTT; cdr3_aa: CASRAILSGTQYF